This T cell receptor beta chain was sequenced in a study of blood T cells in healthy people across ages. The study's findings and limits: Older age went with lower TCR beta diversity per million T cells, in a roughly linear way.

A remark on this clonotype: As yet, its antigen is unknown.

The germline V gene encodes CDR1 SNHLY and CDR2 FYNNEI. V dropped 6 bases and J dropped 2 bases, with 7 bases sitting between them. The CDR3 covers 12 residues. Sample-barcoded 5' priming and a J-beta primer mix drove a second PCR of about 7 to 11 cycles. From the 5' RACE reads, TCRdb called clonotypes with MiXCR, one entry per CDR3 protein. The sample comprises about 800,000 distinct CDR3 sequences, more than 45% of which are singletons, and roughly 22% rests with the top ten. This rearrangement joins TRBV2 to TRBJ2-5; D remains unclear. This clonotype was obtained from a man between 25 and 39 years old in good health. Sequences were obtained from blood. CDR3 coding DNA: TGTGCCAGCAGGCTGGAACAAGAGACCCAGTACTTC. This encodes CASRLEQETQYF.